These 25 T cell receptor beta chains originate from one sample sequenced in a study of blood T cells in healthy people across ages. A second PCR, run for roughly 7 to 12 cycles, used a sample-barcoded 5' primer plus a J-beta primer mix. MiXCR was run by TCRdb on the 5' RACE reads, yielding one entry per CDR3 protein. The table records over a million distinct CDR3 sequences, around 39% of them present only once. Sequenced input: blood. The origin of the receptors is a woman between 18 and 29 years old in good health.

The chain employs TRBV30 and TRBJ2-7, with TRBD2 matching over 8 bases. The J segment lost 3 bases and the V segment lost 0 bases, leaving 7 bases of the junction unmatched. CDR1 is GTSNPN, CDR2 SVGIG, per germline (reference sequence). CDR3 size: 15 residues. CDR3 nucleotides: TGTGCCTGGAGTGTAGGGGTAGCGGGGAACTACGAGCAGTACTTC. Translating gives CAWSVGVAGNYEQYF.

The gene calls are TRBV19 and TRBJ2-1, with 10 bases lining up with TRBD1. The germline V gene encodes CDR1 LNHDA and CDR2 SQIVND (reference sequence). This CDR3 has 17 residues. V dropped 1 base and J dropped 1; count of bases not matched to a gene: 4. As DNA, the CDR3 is TGTGCCAGTAGTATAGGAATGGGACAGGGGTCCTACAATGAGCAGTTCTTC. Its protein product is CASSIGMGQGSYNEQFF.

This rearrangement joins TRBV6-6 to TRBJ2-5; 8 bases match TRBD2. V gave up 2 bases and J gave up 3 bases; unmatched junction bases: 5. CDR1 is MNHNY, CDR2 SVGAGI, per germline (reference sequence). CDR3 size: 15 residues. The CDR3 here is CASSYVWRGEETQYF. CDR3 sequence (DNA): TGTGCCAGCAGTTACGTTTGGCGGGGGGAAGAGACCCAGTACTTC.

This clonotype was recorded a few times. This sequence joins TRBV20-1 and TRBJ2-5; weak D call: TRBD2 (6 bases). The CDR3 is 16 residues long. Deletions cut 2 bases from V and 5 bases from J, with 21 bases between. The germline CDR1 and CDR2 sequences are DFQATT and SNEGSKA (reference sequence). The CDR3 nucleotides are TGCAGTGCTAGAAGGGTTTCTAGCGCGGTGTTGGAGACCCAGTACTTC. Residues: CSARRVSSAVLETQYF.

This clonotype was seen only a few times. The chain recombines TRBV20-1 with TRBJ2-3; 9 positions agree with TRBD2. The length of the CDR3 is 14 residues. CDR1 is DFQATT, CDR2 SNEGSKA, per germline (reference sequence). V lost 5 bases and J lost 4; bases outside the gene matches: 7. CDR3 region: CSAQLAGVADTQYF. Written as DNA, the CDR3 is TGCAGTGCTCAATTAGCGGGAGTCGCAGATACGCAGTATTTT.

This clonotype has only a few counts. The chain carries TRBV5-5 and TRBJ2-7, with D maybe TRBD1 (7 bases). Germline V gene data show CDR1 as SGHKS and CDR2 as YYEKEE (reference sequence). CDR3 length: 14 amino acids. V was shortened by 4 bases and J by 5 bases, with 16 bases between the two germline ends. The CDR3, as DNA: TGTGCCAGCAGCCTAGCGACAGGGTCCCACGAGCAGTACTTC. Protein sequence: CASSLATGSHEQYF.

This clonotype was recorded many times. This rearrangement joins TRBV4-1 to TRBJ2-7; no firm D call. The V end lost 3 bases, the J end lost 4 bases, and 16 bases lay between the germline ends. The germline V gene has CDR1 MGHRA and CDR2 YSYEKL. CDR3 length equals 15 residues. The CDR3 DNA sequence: TGCGCCAGCAGCCACGGACCGGGTCCCAGTTACGAGCAGTACTTC. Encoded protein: CASSHGPGPSYEQYF.

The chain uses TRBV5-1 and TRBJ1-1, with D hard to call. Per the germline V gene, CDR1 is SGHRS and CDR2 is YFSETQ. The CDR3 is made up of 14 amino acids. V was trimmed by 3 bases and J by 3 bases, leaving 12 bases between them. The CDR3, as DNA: TGCGCCAGCAGCTCGGGCACTCGGGACACTGAAGCTTTCTTT. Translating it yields CASSSGTRDTEAFF.

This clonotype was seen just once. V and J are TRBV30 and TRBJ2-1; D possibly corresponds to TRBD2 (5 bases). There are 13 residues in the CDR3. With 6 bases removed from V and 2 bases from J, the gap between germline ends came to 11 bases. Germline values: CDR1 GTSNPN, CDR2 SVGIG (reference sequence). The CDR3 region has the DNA TGTGCCTGTCGGACTCTCACCTACAATGAGCAGTTCTTC. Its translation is CACRTLTYNEQFF.

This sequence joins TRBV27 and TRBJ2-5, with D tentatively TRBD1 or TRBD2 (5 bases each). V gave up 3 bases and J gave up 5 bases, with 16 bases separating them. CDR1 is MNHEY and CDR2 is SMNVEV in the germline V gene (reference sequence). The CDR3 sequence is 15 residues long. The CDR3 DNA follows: TGTGCCAGCAGTTTTCACCCAGGGACGAGGGAGACCCAGTACTTC. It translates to CASSFHPGTRETQYF.

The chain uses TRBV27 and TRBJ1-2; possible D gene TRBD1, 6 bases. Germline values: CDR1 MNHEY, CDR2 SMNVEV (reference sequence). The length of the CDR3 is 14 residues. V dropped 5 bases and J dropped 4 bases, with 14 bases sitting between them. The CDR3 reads CASSSNRDGYGYTF. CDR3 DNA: TGTGCCAGCAGTAGTAACAGGGACGGCTATGGCTACACCTTC.

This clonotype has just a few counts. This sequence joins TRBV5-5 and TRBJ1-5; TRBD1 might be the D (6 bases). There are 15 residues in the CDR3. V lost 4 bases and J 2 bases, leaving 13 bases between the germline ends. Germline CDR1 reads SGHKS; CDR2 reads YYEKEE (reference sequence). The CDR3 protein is CASSATGFGNQPQHF. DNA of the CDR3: TGTGCCAGCAGCGCTACAGGGTTCGGCAATCAGCCCCAGCATTTT.

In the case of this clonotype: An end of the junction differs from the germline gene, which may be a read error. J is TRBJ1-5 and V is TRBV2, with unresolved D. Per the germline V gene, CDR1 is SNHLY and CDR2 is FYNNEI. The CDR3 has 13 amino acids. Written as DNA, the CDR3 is TGTGCCAGCAGAGAAGAGAGCAATCAGCCCCAGCATTTT. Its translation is CASREESNQPQHF.

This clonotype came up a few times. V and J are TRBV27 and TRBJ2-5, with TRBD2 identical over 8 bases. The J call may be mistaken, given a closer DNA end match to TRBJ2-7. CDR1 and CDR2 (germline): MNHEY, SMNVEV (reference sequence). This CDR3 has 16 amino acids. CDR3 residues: CASSLSYDGGAYEQYF. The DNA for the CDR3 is TGTGCCAGCAGTTTATCCTACGACGGGGGGGCCTACGAGCAGTACTTC.

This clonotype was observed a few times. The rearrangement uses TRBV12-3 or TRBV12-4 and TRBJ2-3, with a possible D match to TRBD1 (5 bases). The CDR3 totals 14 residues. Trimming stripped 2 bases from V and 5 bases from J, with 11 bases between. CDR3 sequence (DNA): TGTGCCAGCAGTTTACAACAGGTGGGAGATACGCAGTATTTT. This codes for CASSLQQVGDTQYF.

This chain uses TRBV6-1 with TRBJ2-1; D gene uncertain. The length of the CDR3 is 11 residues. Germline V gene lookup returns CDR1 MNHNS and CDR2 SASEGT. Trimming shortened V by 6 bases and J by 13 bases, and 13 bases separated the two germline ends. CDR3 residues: CASSDPETQFF. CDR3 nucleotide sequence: TGTGCCAGCAGCGATCCGGAGACCCAGTTCTTC.

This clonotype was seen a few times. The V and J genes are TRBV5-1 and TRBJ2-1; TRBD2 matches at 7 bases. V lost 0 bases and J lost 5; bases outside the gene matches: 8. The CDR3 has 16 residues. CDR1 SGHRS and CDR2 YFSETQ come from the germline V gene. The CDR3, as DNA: TGCGCCAGCAGCTTGGTCCCGCCGGGAGGTCACAATGAGCAGTTCTTC. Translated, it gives CASSLVPPGGHNEQFF.

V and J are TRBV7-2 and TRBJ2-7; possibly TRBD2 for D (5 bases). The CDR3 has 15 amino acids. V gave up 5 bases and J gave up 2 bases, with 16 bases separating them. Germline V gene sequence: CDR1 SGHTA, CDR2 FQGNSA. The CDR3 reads CASSSPGNVAYEQYF. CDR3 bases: TGTGCCAGCAGCAGCCCCGGGAACGTAGCCTACGAGCAGTACTTC.

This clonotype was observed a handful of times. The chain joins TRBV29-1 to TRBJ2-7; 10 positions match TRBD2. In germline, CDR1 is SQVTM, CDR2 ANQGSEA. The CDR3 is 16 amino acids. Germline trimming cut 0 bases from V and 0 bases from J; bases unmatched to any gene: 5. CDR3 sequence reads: CSVEDPSGGHSYEQYF. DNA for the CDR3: TGCAGCGTTGAAGATCCTAGCGGGGGCCACTCCTACGAGCAGTACTTC.

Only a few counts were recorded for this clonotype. The CDR3 sequence is CSVGQDQYEQYF. The CDR3 coding sequence is TGCAGCGTTGGCCAGGACCAATACGAGCAGTACTTC. The rearrangement joins TRBV29-1 to TRBJ2-7; D not certain. Between the trimmed V and J ends, which lost 4 bases and 4 bases, there was a span of 11 bases. The CDR3 runs 12 residues. Germline loops: CDR1 SQVTM, CDR2 ANQGSEA.

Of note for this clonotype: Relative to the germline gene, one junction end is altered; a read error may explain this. CDR3 sequence reads: CASSPGIYGQYF. CDR3 in DNA: TGTGCCAGCAGTCCCGGGATCTACGGGCAGTACTTC. The chain has TRBV6-6 and TRBJ2-7; D perhaps matches TRBD2 (5 bases). The CDR3 sequence is 12 residues long. The germline V gene has CDR1 MNHNY and CDR2 SVGAGI (reference sequence).

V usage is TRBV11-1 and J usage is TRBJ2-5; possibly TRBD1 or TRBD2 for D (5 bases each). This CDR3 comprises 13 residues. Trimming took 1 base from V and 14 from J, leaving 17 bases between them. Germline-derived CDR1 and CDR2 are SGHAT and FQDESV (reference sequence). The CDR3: CASSLVGVYEHYF. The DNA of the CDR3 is TGTGCCAGCAGCTTAGTGGGGGTCTACGAGCATTACTTC.

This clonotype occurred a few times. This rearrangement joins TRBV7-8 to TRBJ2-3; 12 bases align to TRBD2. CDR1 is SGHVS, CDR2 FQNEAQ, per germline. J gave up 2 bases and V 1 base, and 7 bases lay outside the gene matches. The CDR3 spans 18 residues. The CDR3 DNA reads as TGTGCCAGCAGCTTAGGTCGGTCTAGCGGGGGGGCCACAGATACGCAGTATTTT. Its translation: CASSLGRSSGGATDTQYF.

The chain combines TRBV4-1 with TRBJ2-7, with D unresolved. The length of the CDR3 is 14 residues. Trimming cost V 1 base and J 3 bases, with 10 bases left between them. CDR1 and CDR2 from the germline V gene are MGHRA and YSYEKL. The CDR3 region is CASSQVNVDYEQYF. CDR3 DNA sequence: TGCGCCAGCAGCCAAGTAAACGTTGACTACGAGCAGTACTTC.

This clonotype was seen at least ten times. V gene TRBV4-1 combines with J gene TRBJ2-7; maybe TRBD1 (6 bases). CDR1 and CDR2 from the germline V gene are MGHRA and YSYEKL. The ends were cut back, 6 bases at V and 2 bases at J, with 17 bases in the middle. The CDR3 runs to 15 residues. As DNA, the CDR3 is TGCGCCAGCAGTTCCCGGACAGCTCCAACCTACGAGCAGTACTTC. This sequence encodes CASSSRTAPTYEQYF.